Following are 25 T cell receptor beta chains from one sample sequenced in a study of human T cells and chemical hapten exposure. Time point of the sample: pre-sensitization, week 0. The treatment denotes: therapeutic diphenylcyclopropenone sensitization with weekly scalp DPC. TCRdb itself ran the RACE reads through MiXCR, one entry per CDR3 protein. The sample comprises around 260,000 distinct CDR3 sequences, about 9% of which are singletons, and around 2.5% rests with the top ten. The sequencing here drew on whole blood, taken in connection with sensitization to the hapten diphenylcyclopropenone (DPC). Receptors originate from a woman in her thirties or forties with alopecia areata. Some clones in this sample may be carry-over from other donors' samples.

The rearrangement uses TRBV5-1 and TRBJ2-2, with D hard to call. The germline V gene encodes CDR1 SGHRS and CDR2 YFSETQ. The ends were cut back, 3 bases at V and 4 bases at J, with 13 bases in the middle. The CDR3 has 15 amino acids. The CDR3 nucleotides read TGCGCCAGCAGCTCCGGGCCGAGAGGCACCGGGGAGCTGTTTTTT. This codes for CASSSGPRGTGELFF.

The gene calls are TRBV21-1 and TRBJ1-6; TRBD1 was called by the table and not checked on the DNA. TRBV21-1 is a known pseudogene. CDR3 length: 16 residues. CDR3 nucleotide sequence: TGTGCCAGCAGCATATACTTCAGGGGTGGCAATTCACCCCTCCACTTT. Amino acid sequence: CASSIYFRGGNSPLHF.

V is TRBV7-9 and J is TRBJ2-7; TRBD1 matches 7 bases. The length of the CDR3 is 15 residues. J was trimmed by 0 bases and V by 0 bases; bases with no gene match: 2. Germline CDR1 reads SEHNR; CDR2 reads FQNEAQ (reference sequence). CDR3 loop: CASSLAGQTSYEQYF. In DNA, the CDR3 is TGTGCCAGCAGCTTAGCGGGACAGACCTCCTACGAGCAGTACTTC.

This clonotype was observed a handful of times. This rearrangement joins TRBV9 to TRBJ2-3, with no clear D. The CDR3 is 14 residues long. The germline gives CDR1 SGDLS, CDR2 YYNGEE. Between the trimmed V and J ends, which lost 0 bases and 3 bases, there was a span of 8 bases. This CDR3 reads CASSVDQRTDTQYF. CDR3 in DNA: TGTGCCAGCAGCGTAGATCAGAGGACAGATACGCAGTATTTT.

This clonotype turned up a few times. V gene TRBV4-2 combines with J gene TRBJ2-1, with 7 bases matching TRBD2. This CDR3 is built from 13 residues. CDR1 and CDR2 from the germline V gene are LGHNA and YNFKEQ. V shed 6 bases, J shed 6 bases, and the junction held 5 bases outside the gene matches. CDR3 in amino acids: CASSHAGVNEQFF. The CDR3 DNA sequence: TGTGCCAGCAGTCATGCGGGAGTCAATGAGCAGTTCTTC.

The table lists this clonotype with a few counts. The chain joins TRBV5-5 to TRBJ2-1; D unclear. CDR1 and CDR2 from the germline V gene are SGHKS and YYEKEE (reference sequence). CDR3 length: 13 amino acids. Trimming removed 4 bases at V and 12 bases at J, with 17 bases between. The CDR3 sequence is CASSMSSLPGQFF. The CDR3 bases are TGTGCCAGCAGCATGTCGTCACTCCCCGGGCAGTTCTTC.

This chain uses TRBV28 with TRBJ2-1; 7 bases are a match to TRBD2. The V gene end was trimmed by 3 bases and the J gene end by 0 bases; junction bases not matched to a gene: 14. The CDR3 spans 19 residues. Germline-derived CDR1 and CDR2 are MDHEN and SYDVKM. The CDR3 DNA reads as TGTGCCAGCAGTTTTCCCTTAACACTAGCGCTTAGCTCCTACAATGAGCAGTTCTTC. Its translation: CASSFPLTLALSSYNEQFF.

This clonotype turned up a few times. The J gene is TRBJ1-2, the V gene TRBV29-1; D gene ambiguous. Trimming stripped 4 bases from V and 2 bases from J, with 14 bases between. The germline gives CDR1 SQVTM, CDR2 ANQGSEA. The CDR3 is 14 residues long. The CDR3: CSVGLGRHNYGYTF. CDR3 DNA sequence: TGCAGCGTTGGGCTCGGAAGACACAACTATGGCTACACCTTC.

The rearrangement links TRBV7-2 to TRBJ1-1; possible D gene TRBD1, 6 bases. The V gene's germline CDR1 is SGHTA and CDR2 FQGNSA. This CDR3 is 13 amino acids long. Trimming took 6 bases from V and 5 from J, leaving 13 bases between them. The CDR3 DNA reads TGTGCCAGCAGACCCGGACAGATTACTGAAGCTTTCTTT. The encoded protein is CASRPGQITEAFF.

The rearrangement uses TRBV7-8 and TRBJ1-5; a possible D gene is TRBD1 (5 bases). The CDR3 totals 13 residues. Trimming left V 8 bases short and J 0 bases short, with 8 bases between. The germline V gene has CDR1 SGHVS and CDR2 FQNEAQ. The CDR3 sequence: CASGGISNQPQHF. In DNA, the CDR3 is TGTGCCAGCGGGGGGATTAGCAATCAGCCCCAGCATTTT. The whole variable domain, remainder taken from reference TRBV7-8 and TRBJ1-5, is GAGVSQSPRYKVAKRGQDVALRCDPISGHVSLFWYQQALGQGPEFLTYFQNEAQLDKSGLPSDRFFAERPEGSVSTLKIQRTQQEDSAVYLCASGGISNQPQHFGDGTRLSIL.

The chain has TRBV6-5 and TRBJ2-5; no reliable D call. The germline V gene encodes CDR1 MNHEY and CDR2 SVGAGI. CDR3 size: 13 residues. V was cut by 7 bases and J by 4 bases, with 13 bases left in between. The CDR3 nucleotides are TGTGCCAGCACCCCGACAAGGCTAGAGACCCAGTACTTC. The encoded protein is CASTPTRLETQYF.

This clonotype came up a few times. The chain carries TRBV11-2 and TRBJ2-1; 11 bases fit TRBD2. The V gene's germline CDR1 is SGHAT and CDR2 FQNNGV. Losses at the gene ends were 1 base for V and 9 bases for J; bases not matched to a gene: 8. The CDR3 has 16 residues. CDR3 in DNA: TGTGCCAGCAGCTTAGGCTCTAGCGGGAGGTTGGGTGAGCAGTTCTTC. Translation: CASSLGSSGRLGEQFF.

The genes are TRBV28 and TRBJ2-7, with 9 bases matching TRBD2. The J segment lost 2 bases and the V segment lost 5 bases, leaving 4 bases of the junction unmatched. The CDR3 totals 14 residues. CDR1 and CDR2 from the germline V gene are MDHEN and SYDVKM. CDR3 residues: CASSASSGTYEQYF. CDR3 DNA sequence: TGTGCCAGCAGTGCCTCTAGCGGGACCTACGAGCAGTACTTC.

This clonotype turned up a few times. V gene TRBV28 combines with J gene TRBJ1-5, with a possible D match to TRBD1 (5 bases). V was pared by 4 bases and J by 2 bases, with 15 bases between. The CDR3 loop spans 16 amino acids. Germline CDR1 is MDHEN and CDR2 is SYDVKM. The CDR3 protein is CASSSLGGRGNQPQHF. CDR3 DNA sequence: TGTGCCAGCAGTTCCCTCGGGGGACGCGGCAATCAGCCCCAGCATTTT.

The chain joins TRBV7-9 to TRBJ1-2; 9 bases are shared with TRBD1. Trimming removed 0 bases from V and 4 bases from J; junction bases left unmatched: 6. The germline CDR1 and CDR2 sequences are SEHNR and FQNEAQ (reference sequence). The CDR3 has 16 amino acids. CDR3 loop: CASSLAGTGKTYGYTF. CDR3 DNA: TGTGCCAGCAGCTTAGCCGGGACAGGGAAAACCTATGGCTACACCTTC.

This clonotype has a handful of counts. V is TRBV5-1 and J is TRBJ2-7; 8 bases align to TRBD1. CDR3 size: 14 residues. The V segment lost 7 bases and the J segment 2 bases; nucleotides outside the gene matches: 8. The germline V gene encodes CDR1 SGHRS and CDR2 YFSETQ. CDR3 in amino acids: CASGPGTGTYEQYF. CDR3 nucleotide sequence: TGCGCCAGCGGCCCCGGGACAGGCACCTACGAGCAGTACTTC.

The chain joins TRBV11-2 to TRBJ2-3, with 9 nucleotides matching TRBD1. This CDR3 has 14 residues. V shed 4 bases, J shed 7 bases, and the junction held 6 bases outside the gene matches. Germline CDR1 SGHAT, CDR2 FQNNGV. The CDR3 sequence: CASSSRTGANTQYF. For the CDR3, the DNA is TGTGCCAGCAGCTCCCGGACAGGGGCGAATACGCAGTATTTT.

This clonotype was detected many times. The V and J genes are TRBV28 and TRBJ2-1; D unresolved. V shed 2 bases and J shed 12 bases, with 11 bases lying between them. This CDR3 region has 12 residues. The V gene's germline CDR1 is MDHEN and CDR2 SYDVKM. The CDR3 loop is CASSLISLGQFF. The CDR3 coding sequence is TGTGCCAGCAGTTTAATCTCCCTGGGGCAGTTCTTC.

CDR3 in amino acids: CASGEWAGDEQYF. The CDR3 nucleotides read TGTGCCAGCGGGGAATGGGCGGGTGACGAGCAGTACTTC. The V call is TRBV27, the J call TRBJ2-7, with a tentative D call TRBD2 (5 bases). Trimming cost V 8 bases and J 5 bases, with 16 bases left between them. The CDR3 totals 13 residues. Germline CDR1 reads MNHEY; CDR2 reads SMNVEV (reference sequence).

The chain is built from TRBV28 and TRBJ1-5; no clear D. V dropped 7 bases and J dropped 9 bases, with 10 bases sitting between them. The CDR3 spans 11 residues. Germline V gives CDR1 MDHEN, CDR2 SYDVKM. CDR3 sequence: CASMGVPPQHF. The CDR3, as DNA: TGTGCCAGCATGGGTGTACCGCCCCAGCATTTT.

The table lists this clonotype with many counts. The chain couples TRBV28 to TRBJ2-7, with 7 bases lining up with TRBD2. V shed 4 bases and J 4 bases; nucleotides not matched to a gene: 10. This CDR3 comprises 15 residues. The germline CDR1 and CDR2 sequences are MDHEN and SYDVKM. CDR3 in amino acids: CASSSISGMRYEQYF. The CDR3 DNA follows: TGTGCCAGCAGTTCAATAAGCGGGATGCGGTACGAGCAGTACTTC.

The chain combines TRBV4-3 with TRBJ2-3, with D possibly matching TRBD2 (6 bases). Germline-derived CDR1 and CDR2 are LGHNA and YSLEER. The CDR3 is 16 amino acids. V lost 0 bases, J lost 2 bases, and 12 bases lay in between. CDR3 loop: CASSQEIAASTDTQYF. CDR3 nucleotide sequence: TGCGCCAGCAGCCAAGAGATAGCGGCTTCCACAGATACGCAGTATTTT.

This clonotype was counted ten times or more. The CDR3: CASSIRGRTEAFF. The CDR3 nucleotides are TGTGCCAGCAGTATCAGGGGGCGAACTGAAGCTTTCTTT. The V and J genes are TRBV27 and TRBJ1-1; 8 bases align to TRBD1. Germline V CDR1 and CDR2: MNHEY, SMNVEV (reference sequence). Trimming took 5 bases from V and 5 from J; bases not matched to a gene: 4. The CDR3 length is 13 residues.

This clonotype was detected only a few times. The CDR3 region has the DNA TGTGCCAGCAGCCAGTCCCATCGCCAAGAGACCCAGTACTTC. Protein sequence: CASSQSHRQETQYF. The chain joins TRBV4-2 to TRBJ2-5; D not certain. CDR3 length: 14 residues. Germline lookup yields CDR1 LGHNA and CDR2 YNFKEQ. Trimming took off 3 bases at V and 1 base at J, with 9 bases between the two ends.

This clonotype showed up just a few times. The chain joins TRBV28 to TRBJ2-3, with no clear D. The CDR3 is 13 residues long. The V end was cut by 4 bases, the J end by 6 bases, with 11 bases between. CDR1 is MDHEN, CDR2 SYDVKM, per germline. This chain's CDR3 is CASSSQVPDTQYF. CDR3 nucleotides: TGTGCCAGCAGTTCCCAAGTACCCGATACGCAGTATTTT. Full variable domain (rest looked up from reference TRBV28 and TRBJ2-3): DVKVTQSSRYLVKRTGEKVFLECVQDMDHENMFWYRQDPGLGLRLIYFSYDVKMKEKGDIPEGYSVSREKKERFSLILESASTNQTSMYLCASSSQVPDTQYFGPGTRLTVL.